A single sample is the source of the 15 T cell receptor beta chains below, sequenced in a study of T cells in Graves' hyperthyroidism and ophthalmopathy. Researchers took RNA transcripts and amplified the TCR beta CDR3 regions from them. The HTBI primer set served for first-round RT-PCR of the TCR CDR3. TCRdb reprocessed the multiplex PCR reads via MiXCR and lists one record per CDR3 protein. Altogether a few hundred thousand distinct CDR3 sequences are present, approximately 18% being singletons, with the ten largest covering just under 40%. The sequenced sample was blood. The receptors shown here come from a man in his fifties with Graves' ophthalmopathy.

Written as DNA, the CDR3 is TGTGCCAGCAGCCAAGATCCCGGGGTAGCGAGGGTTTATGATGAGCAGTTCTTC. Translating it yields CASSQDPGVARVYDEQFF. The rearrangement uses TRBV14 and TRBJ2-1; maybe TRBD2 (5 bases). This CDR3 contains 18 residues. In germline, CDR1 is SGHDN, CDR2 FVKESK. The ends were cut back, 0 bases at V and 8 bases at J, with 23 bases in the middle.

This clonotype showed up just a few times. The chain carries TRBV6-1 and TRBJ2-1; D is perhaps TRBD2 (5 bases). Trimming pared 7 bases from V and 3 bases from J, leaving 13 bases between. Germline CDR1 and CDR2: MNHNS and SASEGT. The CDR3 loop spans 14 amino acids. The CDR3 coding sequence is TGTGCCAGCAATCAACTAGGAAGCTACAATGAGCAGTTCTTC. Protein sequence: CASNQLGSYNEQFF.

The rearrangement uses TRBV28 and TRBJ1-6, with D unclear. The CDR3 contains 12 residues. The V gene lost 7 bases and the J gene lost 6 bases, with 7 bases spanning the gap. Germline V lookup: CDR1 MDHEN, CDR2 SYDVKM. This CDR3 reads CASTVGNSPLHF. Written as DNA, the CDR3 is TGTGCCAGCACCGTGGGTAATTCACCCCTCCACTTT.

This chain uses TRBV4-1 with TRBJ2-7; 8 nucleotides line up with TRBD1. CDR3 length: 16 amino acids. Germline V CDR1 and CDR2: MGHRA, YSYEKL. Trimming at V came to 1 base and at J to 2 bases, leaving 7 bases not matched to a gene. The CDR3 DNA reads as TGCGCCAGCAGCCAAGGGCCAGGGGGCGCAGCCTACGAGCAGTACTTC. Translating gives CASSQGPGGAAYEQYF.

At least ten counts were recorded for this clonotype. The genes are TRBV7-8 and TRBJ2-6; D remains unclear. The CDR3 loop spans 18 amino acids. The V end lost 1 base, the J end lost 0 bases, and 13 bases lay between the germline ends. The V gene's germline CDR1 is SGHVS and CDR2 FQNEAQ. In nucleotides, the CDR3 is TGTGCCAGCAGCTTAGGGGTAGTTTGGCACTCTGGGGCCAACGTCCTGACTTTC. Its translation is CASSLGVVWHSGANVLTF.

This clonotype showed up just a few times. The V call is TRBV12-3 or TRBV12-4, the J call TRBJ1-3; no reliable D call. The CDR3 length is 16 residues. Trimming shortened V by 3 bases and J by 1 base, and 13 bases separated the two germline ends. CDR3 sequence (DNA): TGTGCCAGCAGTTTTCCTGGCAGACCTTCTGGAAACACCATATATTTT. Its protein is CASSFPGRPSGNTIYF.

This clonotype was detected many times. The chain couples TRBV28 to TRBJ1-4; no reliable D call. The CDR3 loop spans 12 amino acids. CDR1 is MDHEN and CDR2 is SYDVKM in the germline V gene. Trimming pared 5 bases from V and 5 bases from J, leaving 6 bases between. As DNA, the CDR3 is TGTGCCAGCAGTGACGGAAATGAAAAACTGTTTTTT. Translated: CASSDGNEKLFF.

There are many counts of this clonotype. This chain joins TRBV6-5 and TRBJ1-1, with D possibly being TRBD1 (5 bases). The length of the CDR3 is 17 residues. Per the germline V gene, CDR1 is MNHEY and CDR2 is SVGAGI. V lost 2 bases, J lost 0 bases, and 16 bases lay in between. The DNA for the CDR3 is TGTGCCAGCAGTTACCGGGCAGGGAGCGGAGTGAACACTGAAGCTTTCTTT. This translates into CASSYRAGSGVNTEAFF.

This clonotype was recorded once. A read error may be the cause here, since a much bigger clone is one base away. J is TRBJ2-2 and V is TRBV11-2, with 7 positions matching TRBD2. The germline V gene encodes CDR1 SGHAT and CDR2 FQNNGV. The CDR3 runs to 17 residues. The CDR3 is CASSLRGTPTNTGELLF. DNA for the CDR3: TGTGCCAGCAGCTTGCGGGGGACTCCCACGAACACCGGGGAGCTGCTTTTT.

This clonotype was counted ten times or more. The chain has TRBV12-3 or TRBV12-4 and TRBJ2-2; D perhaps matches TRBD1 (5 bases). The V end was cut by 2 bases, the J end by 4 bases, with 5 bases between. The CDR3 is made up of 13 amino acids. CDR3 nucleotide sequence: TGTGCCAGCAGTTTACAGGGCACCGGGGAGCTGTTTTTT. Translation gives CASSLQGTGELFF.

This clonotype has a count of ten or more. This chain uses TRBV11-2 with TRBJ1-3; D not resolved. CDR3 length equals 13 residues. The V and J ends lost 5 bases and 4 bases respectively, with 9 bases between them. Per the germline V gene, CDR1 is SGHAT and CDR2 is FQNNGV. The CDR3 is CASSGFNGNTIYF. The CDR3 DNA follows: TGTGCCAGCAGCGGGTTCAACGGAAACACCATATATTTT.

In its sample, this clonotype was seen many times. The J gene is TRBJ2-7, the V gene TRBV5-4; D is perhaps TRBD1 or TRBD2 (6 bases each). Germline V gives CDR1 SGHNT, CDR2 YYREEE (reference sequence). Trimming removed 3 bases at V and 3 bases at J, with 16 bases between. The CDR3 has 15 amino acids. The CDR3 loop is CASSYQGGSNYEQYF. The CDR3 DNA reads TGTGCCAGCAGCTACCAAGGGGGGAGCAACTACGAGCAGTACTTC.

This clonotype appeared many times. The genes are TRBV12-3 or TRBV12-4 and TRBJ2-7; D might be TRBD1 (6 bases). The CDR3 has 11 amino acids. The CDR3 loop is CKTGQSYEQYF. The CDR3 DNA is TGTAAAACAGGGCAGAGTTACGAGCAGTACTTC.

This clonotype was counted only a few times. The V gene is TRBV27, the J gene TRBJ2-3; 7 bases line up with TRBD2. Germline assignment: CDR1 MNHEY and CDR2 SMNVEV (reference sequence). V was clipped by 2 bases and J by 6 bases; unmatched bases: 8. The CDR3 has 15 residues. The DNA for the CDR3 is TGTGCCAGCAGTTTACTCGGTGCGCGGGGGGATACGCAGTATTTT. Its translation is CASSLLGARGDTQYF.

V usage is TRBV28 and J usage is TRBJ2-3; D tentatively fits TRBD1 or TRBD2 (5 bases each). The CDR3 runs 13 residues. The V end was cut by 8 bases, the J end by 5 bases, with 14 bases between. The germline V gene has CDR1 MDHEN and CDR2 SYDVKM. CDR3 sequence (DNA): TGTGCCAGCCGAGTCCGGGACCGAGATACGCAGTATTTT. Its translation: CASRVRDRDTQYF.